This T cell receptor (beta chain) came from a study of shared clonotypes between healthy human individuals. Deep-level running was used for the assay. For sorted subsets, roughly 200 ng DNA per replicate equaled about 31,000 T cell genomes. Clones were sequenced by immunoSEQ multiplex PCR, and TCRdb holds only the in-frame ones, with some missing. This sample has around 2,000,000 clones, with about 95% found just once. This clone has only a few counts. The antigen is not known. CD8 cells classed as naive were CD45RO-negative and positively selected for CCR7, excluding terminally differentiated effector memory CD45RA+ cells. The CDR3 is 15 residues long. Germline loops: CDR1 SGHRS, CDR2 YFSETQ. With V trimmed by 0 bases and J by 7 bases, 6 bases remained unmatched. Study outcomes and limitations: The generation probabilities recorded for non-shared clonotypes fell below those of clonotypes shared by all four donors.

The source of this sequence is a man younger than 35 in good health. V and J are TRBV5-1 and TRBJ1-2; 10 nucleotides line up with TRBD1. The sequencing sample was made of naive CD8+ T cells sorted from blood. The CDR3 reads CASSLVRTGGAGYTF. The CDR3 nucleotides read TGCGCCAGCAGCTTGGTTAGGACAGGGGGTGCTGGCTACACCTTC.